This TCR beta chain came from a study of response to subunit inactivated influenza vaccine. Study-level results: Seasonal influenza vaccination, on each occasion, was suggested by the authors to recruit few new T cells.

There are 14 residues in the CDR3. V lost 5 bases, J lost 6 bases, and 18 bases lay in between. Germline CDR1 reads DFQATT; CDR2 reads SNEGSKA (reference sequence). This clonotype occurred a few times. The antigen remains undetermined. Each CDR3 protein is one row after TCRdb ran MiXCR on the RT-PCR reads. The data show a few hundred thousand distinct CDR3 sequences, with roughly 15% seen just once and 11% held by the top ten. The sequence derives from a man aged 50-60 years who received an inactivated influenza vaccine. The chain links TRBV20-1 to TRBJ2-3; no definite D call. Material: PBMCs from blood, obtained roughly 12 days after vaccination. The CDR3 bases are TGCAGTGCTGGCCCTCTCAGAGCACGCGATACGCAGTATTTT. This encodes CSAGPLRARDTQYF.